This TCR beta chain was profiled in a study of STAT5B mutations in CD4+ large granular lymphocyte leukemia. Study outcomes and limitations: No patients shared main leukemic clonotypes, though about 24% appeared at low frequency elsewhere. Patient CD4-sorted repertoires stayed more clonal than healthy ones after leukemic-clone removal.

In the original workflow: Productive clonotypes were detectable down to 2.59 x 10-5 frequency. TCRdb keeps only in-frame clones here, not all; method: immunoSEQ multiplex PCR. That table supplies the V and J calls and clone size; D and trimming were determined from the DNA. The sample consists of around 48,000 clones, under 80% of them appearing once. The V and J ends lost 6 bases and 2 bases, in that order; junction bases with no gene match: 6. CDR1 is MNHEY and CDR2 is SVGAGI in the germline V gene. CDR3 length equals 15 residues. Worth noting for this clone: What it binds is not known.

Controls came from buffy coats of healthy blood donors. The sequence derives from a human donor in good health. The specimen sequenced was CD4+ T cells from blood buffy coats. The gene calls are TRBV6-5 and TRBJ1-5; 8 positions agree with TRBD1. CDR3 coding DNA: TGTGCCAGCAGACCCACGACAGGGGGCAATCAGCCCCAGCATTTT. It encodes CASRPTTGGNQPQHF.